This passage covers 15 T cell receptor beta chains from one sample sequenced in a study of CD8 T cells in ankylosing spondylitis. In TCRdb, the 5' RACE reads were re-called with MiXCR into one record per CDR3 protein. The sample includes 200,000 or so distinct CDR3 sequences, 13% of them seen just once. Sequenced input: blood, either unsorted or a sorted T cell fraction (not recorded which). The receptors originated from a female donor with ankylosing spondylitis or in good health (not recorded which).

Written as DNA, the CDR3 is TGTGCCAGCAGCCGGGAGATTCGGGAAGAGACCCAGTACTTC. Protein product: CASSREIREETQYF. The rearrangement uses TRBV12-3 or TRBV12-4 and TRBJ2-5; TRBD2 might be the D (6 bases). This CDR3 is 14 amino acids long. V dropped 6 bases and J dropped 3 bases, with 14 bases sitting between them.

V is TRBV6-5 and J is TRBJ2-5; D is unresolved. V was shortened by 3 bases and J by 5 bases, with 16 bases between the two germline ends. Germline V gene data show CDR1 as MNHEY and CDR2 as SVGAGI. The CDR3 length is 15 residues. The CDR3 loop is CASSYRDPLGETQYF. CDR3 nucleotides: TGTGCCAGCAGTTATCGAGACCCGCTGGGCGAGACCCAGTACTTC.

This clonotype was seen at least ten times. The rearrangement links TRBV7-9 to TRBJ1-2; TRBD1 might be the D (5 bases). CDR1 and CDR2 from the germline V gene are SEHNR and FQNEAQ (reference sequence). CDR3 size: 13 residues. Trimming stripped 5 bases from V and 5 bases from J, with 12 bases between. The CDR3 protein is CASSPTGGYGYTF. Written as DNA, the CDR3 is TGTGCCAGCAGCCCCACTGGGGGGTATGGCTACACCTTC.

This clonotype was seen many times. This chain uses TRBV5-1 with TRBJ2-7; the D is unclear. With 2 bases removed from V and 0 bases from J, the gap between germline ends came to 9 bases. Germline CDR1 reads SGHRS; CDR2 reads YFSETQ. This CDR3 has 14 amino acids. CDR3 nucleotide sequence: TGCGCCAGCAGCTTCGACCGAAGCTCCTACGAGCAGTACTTC. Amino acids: CASSFDRSSYEQYF.

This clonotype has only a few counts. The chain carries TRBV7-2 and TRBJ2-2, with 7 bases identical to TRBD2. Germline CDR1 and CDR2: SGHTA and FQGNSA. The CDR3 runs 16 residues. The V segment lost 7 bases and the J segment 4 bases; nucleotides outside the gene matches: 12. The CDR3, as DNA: TGTGCCAGCACCCCTTACAGCGGGGTTGGCACCGGGGAGCTGTTTTTT. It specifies CASTPYSGVGTGELFF.

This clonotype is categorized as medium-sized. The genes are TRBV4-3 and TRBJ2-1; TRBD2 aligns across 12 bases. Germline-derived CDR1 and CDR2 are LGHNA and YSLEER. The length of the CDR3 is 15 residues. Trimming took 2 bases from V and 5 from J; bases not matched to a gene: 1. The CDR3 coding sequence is TGCGCCAGCAGCCAACTAGCGGGAGGGAACAATGAGCAGTTCTTC. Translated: CASSQLAGGNNEQFF.

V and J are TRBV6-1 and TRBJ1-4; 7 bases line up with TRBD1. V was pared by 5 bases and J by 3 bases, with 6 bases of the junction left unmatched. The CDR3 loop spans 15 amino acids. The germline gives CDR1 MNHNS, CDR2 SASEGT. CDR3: CASSTPGGANEKLFF. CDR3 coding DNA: TGTGCCAGCAGTACCCCAGGGGGAGCTAATGAAAAACTGTTTTTT.

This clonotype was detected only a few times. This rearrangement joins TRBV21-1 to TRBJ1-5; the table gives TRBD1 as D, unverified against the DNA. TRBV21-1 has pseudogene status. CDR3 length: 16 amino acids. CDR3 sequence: CASFGRGQASNQPQHF. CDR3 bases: TGTGCCAGCTTCGGGAGGGGACAGGCGAGCAATCAGCCCCAGCATTTT.

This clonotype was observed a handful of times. The CDR3 sequence is CASSIILAGQEQFF. Here the CDR3 DNA reads TGTGCCAGTAGTATAATCCTAGCGGGACAAGAGCAGTTCTTC. V gene TRBV19 combines with J gene TRBJ2-1; 9 bases align to TRBD2. There are 14 residues in the CDR3. CDR1 LNHDA and CDR2 SQIVND come from the germline V gene (reference sequence). V shed 2 bases, J shed 10 bases, and the junction held 6 bases outside the gene matches.

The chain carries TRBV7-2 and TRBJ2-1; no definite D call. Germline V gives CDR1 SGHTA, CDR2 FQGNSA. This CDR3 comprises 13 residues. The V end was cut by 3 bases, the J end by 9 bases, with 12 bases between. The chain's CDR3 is CASSFGPVTEQFF. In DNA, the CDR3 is TGTGCCAGCAGCTTTGGGCCGGTCACTGAGCAGTTCTTC.

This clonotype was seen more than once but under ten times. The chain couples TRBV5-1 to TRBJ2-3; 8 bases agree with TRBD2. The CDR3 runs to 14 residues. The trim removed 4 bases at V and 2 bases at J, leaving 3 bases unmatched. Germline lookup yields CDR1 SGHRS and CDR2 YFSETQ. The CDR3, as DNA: TGCGCCAGCAGCACTAGCGGTTACACAGATACGCAGTATTTT. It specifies CASSTSGYTDTQYF.

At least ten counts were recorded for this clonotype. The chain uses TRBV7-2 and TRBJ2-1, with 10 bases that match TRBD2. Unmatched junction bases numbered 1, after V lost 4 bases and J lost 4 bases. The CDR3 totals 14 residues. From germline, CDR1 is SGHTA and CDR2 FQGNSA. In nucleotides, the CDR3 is TGTGCCAGCAGCTATAGCGGGGGGTACAATGAGCAGTTCTTC. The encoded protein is CASSYSGGYNEQFF.

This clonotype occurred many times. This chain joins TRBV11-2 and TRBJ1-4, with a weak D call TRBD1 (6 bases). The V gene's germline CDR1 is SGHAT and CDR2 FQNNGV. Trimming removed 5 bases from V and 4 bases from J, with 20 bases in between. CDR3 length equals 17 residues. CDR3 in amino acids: CASSPRGGHRYNEKLFF. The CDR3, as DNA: TGTGCCAGCAGCCCTCGGGGGGGCCACCGGTATAATGAAAAACTGTTTTTT.

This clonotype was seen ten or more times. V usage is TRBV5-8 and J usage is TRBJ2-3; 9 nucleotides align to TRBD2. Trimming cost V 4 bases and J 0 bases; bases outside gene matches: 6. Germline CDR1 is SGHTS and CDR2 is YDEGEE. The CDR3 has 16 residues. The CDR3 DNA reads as TGTGCCAGCAGCCGAGCTAGCGGGGCTAGCACAGATACGCAGTATTTT. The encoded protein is CASSRASGASTDTQYF.

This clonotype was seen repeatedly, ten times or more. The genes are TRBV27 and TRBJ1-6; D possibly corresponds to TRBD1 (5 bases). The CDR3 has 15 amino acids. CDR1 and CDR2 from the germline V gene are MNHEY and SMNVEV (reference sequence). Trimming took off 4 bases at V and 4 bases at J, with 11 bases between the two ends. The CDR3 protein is CASSSGLSYNSPLHF. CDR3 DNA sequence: TGTGCCAGCAGTTCGGGACTATCATATAATTCACCCCTCCACTTT.